The following is a T cell receptor beta chain sequence with its context. The CDR3 has 18 amino acids. The sample originates from a study of blood T cell repertoires in COVID-19. Study as a whole: Some COVID-19 samples were acute and others convalescent; all came from the United States, Italy and Spain.

Participant-given clinical history determined each cohort assignment. In the authors' methods: Amplification of reference gene primers was used by the study to estimate nucleated cell counts. Sequenced by immunoSEQ multiplex PCR; TCRdb stores in-frame clones only, minus some. The V and J calls and clone size are taken from that table; D and trimming were inferred from the DNA. Altogether about 400,000 clones are present, 88% being singletons, with the ten largest covering 2% to 2.5%. The specimen sequenced was PBMCs or T cells enriched from blood (not recorded which). The sequence was collected from a woman in her thirties or forties with acute COVID-19. This chain links TRBV21-1 with TRBJ2-7; the D segment call TRBD1 is taken from the table without a DNA check. TRBV21-1 is recorded as a pseudogene. The CDR3 sequence is CASSKEDRPLGVSYEQYF. CDR3 in DNA: TGTGCCAGCAGCAAAGAAGACAGGCCTCTTGGGGTTTCCTACGAGCAATACTTC.